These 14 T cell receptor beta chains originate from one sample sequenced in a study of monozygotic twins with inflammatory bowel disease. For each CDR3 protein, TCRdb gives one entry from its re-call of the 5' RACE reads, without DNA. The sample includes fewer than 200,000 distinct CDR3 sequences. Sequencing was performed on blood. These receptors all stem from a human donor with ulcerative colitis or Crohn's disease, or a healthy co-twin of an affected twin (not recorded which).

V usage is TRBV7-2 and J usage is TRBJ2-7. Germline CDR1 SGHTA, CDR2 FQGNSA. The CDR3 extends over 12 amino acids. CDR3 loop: CASSLARYEQYF.

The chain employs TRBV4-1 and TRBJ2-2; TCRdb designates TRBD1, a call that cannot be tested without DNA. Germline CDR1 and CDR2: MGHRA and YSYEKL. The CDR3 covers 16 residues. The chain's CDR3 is CASSQDVGQNTGELFF.

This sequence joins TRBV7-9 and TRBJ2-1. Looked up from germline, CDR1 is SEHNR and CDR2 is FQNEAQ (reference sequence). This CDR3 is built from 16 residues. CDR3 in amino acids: CASSYVADSSYNEQFF.

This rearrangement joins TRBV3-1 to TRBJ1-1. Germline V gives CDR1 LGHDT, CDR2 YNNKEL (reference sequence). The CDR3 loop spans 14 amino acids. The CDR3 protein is CASSRPGGVTEAFF.

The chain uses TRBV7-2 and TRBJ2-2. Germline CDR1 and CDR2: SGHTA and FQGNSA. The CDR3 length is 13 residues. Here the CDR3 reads CASSRILGGELFF.

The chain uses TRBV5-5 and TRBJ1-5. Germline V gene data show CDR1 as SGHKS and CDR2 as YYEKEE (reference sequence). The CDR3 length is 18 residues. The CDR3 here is CASSSDPELEVINQPQHF.

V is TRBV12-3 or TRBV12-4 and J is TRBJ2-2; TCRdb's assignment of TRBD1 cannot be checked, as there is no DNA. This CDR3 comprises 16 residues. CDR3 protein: CASTPYSGGQTGELFF.

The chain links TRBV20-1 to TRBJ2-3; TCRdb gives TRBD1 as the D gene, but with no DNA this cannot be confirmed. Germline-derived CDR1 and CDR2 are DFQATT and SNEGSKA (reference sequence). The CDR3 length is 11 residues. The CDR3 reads CSASRGDTQYF.

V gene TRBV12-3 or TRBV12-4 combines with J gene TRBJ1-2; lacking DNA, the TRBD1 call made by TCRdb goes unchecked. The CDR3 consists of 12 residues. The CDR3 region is CASSFSGSGYTF.

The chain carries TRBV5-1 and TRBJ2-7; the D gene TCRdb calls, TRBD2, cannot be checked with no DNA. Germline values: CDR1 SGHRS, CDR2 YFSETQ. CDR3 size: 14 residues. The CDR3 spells CASSISGGSYEQYF.

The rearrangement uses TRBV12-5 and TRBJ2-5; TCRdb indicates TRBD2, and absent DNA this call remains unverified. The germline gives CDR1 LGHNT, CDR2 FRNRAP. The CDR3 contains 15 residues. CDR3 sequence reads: CASGLSGGFGETQYF.

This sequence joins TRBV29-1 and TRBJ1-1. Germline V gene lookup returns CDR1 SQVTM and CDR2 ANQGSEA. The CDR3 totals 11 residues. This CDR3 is CSVEPDTEAFF.

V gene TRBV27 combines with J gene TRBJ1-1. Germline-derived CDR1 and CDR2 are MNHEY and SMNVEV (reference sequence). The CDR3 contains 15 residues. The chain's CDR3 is CASSPEAGTNTEAFF.

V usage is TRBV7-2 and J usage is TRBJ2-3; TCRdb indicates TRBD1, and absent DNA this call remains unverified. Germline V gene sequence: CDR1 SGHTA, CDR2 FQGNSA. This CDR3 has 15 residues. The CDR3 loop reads CTSSLGQGRADTQYF.